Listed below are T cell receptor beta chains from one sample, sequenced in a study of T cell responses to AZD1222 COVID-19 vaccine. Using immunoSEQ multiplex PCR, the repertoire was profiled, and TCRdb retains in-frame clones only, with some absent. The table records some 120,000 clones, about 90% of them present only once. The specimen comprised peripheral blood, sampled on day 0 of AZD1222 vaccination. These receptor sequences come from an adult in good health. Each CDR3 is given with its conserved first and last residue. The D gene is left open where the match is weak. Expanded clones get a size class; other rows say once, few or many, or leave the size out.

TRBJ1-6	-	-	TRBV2	CASMYLQTYNSPLHF	TGTGCCAGCATGTACCTTCAGACTTATAATTCACCCCTCCACTTT
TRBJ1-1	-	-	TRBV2	CASRRENTEAFF	TGTGCCAGCAGACGGGAGAACACTGAAGCTTTCTTT
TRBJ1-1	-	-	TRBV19	CASSPGMNTEAFF	TGTGCCAGTAGTCCAGGGATGAACACTGAAGCTTTCTTT
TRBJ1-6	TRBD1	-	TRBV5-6	CASSWPGQGYSPLHF	TGTGCCAGCAGCTGGCCGGGACAGGGGTATTCACCCCTCCACTTT
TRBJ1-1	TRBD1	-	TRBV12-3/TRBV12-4	CASSSGQYEAFF	TGTGCCAGCAGTTCGGGACAGTATGAAGCTTTCTTT
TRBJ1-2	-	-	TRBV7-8	CASSRGTDDGYTF	TGTGCCAGCAGTCGTGGGACGGACGATGGCTACACCTTC
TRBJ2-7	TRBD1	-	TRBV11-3	CASEGQASSYEQYF	TGTGCCAGCGAAGGACAGGCGAGCTCCTACGAGCAGTACTTC
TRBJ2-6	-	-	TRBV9	CASARISGANVLTF	TGTGCCAGCGCCCGAATCTCTGGGGCCAACGTCCTGACTTTC
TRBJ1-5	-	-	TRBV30	CAWSWEETNQPQHF	TGTGCCTGGAGTTGGGAGGAGACTAATCAGCCCCAGCATTTT
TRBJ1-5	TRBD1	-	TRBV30	CAWRGQGASQPQHF	TGTGCCTGGAGGGGACAGGGGGCGAGTCAGCCCCAGCATTTT
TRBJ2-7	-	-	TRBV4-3	CASSFGGAYEQYF	TGCGCCAGCAGCTTCGGAGGAGCCTACGAGCAGTACTTC
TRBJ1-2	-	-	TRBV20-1	CSATGGRGYTF	TGCAGTGCTACAGGAGGTCGTGGCTACACCTTC
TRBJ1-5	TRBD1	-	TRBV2	CASNRDREYQPQHF	TGTGCCAGCAACCGGGACAGGGAGTATCAGCCCCAGCATTTT
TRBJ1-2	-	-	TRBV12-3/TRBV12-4	CASSLAGDGYTF	TGTGCCAGCAGTTTAGCGGGGGATGGCTACACCTTC
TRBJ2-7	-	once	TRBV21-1	CASSKATSGSPYEQYF	TGTGCCAGCAGCAAAGCCACTAGCGGGAGTCCCTACGAGCAGTACTTC
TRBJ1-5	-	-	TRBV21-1	CASSNSNQPQHF	TGTGCCAGCAGCAATAGCAATCAGCCCCAGCATTTT
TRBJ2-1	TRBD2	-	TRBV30	CAWSGGADNEQFF	TGTGCCTGGAGCGGGGGGGCTGACAATGAGCAGTTCTTC
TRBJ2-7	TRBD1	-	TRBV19	CASSRPGQGSAYEQYF	TGTGCCAGTAGCAGACCCGGACAGGGGAGTGCCTACGAGCAGTACTTC
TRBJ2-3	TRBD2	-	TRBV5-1	CASSWGRGGRTDTQYF	TGCGCCAGCAGCTGGGGGCGGGGGGGCAGGACAGATACGCAGTATTTT
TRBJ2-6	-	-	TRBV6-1	CASSDGHSGANVLTF	TGTGCCAGCAGTGATGGACACTCTGGGGCCAACGTCCTGACTTTC
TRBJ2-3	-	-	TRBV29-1	CSVEGTSGGTDTQYF	TGCAGCGTTGAGGGGACGAGTGGGGGCACAGATACGCAGTATTTT
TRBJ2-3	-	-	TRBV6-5	CASRRDRLDTQYF	TGTGCCAGCAGACGGGACCGCTTGGATACGCAGTATTTT
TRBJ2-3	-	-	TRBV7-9	CASTPDGGSTDTQYF	TGTGCCAGCACCCCAGACGGGGGCAGCACAGATACGCAGTATTTT
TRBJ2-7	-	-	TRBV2	CASSDESISYEQYF	TGTGCCAGCAGCGATGAGAGTATCTCCTACGAGCAGTACTTC
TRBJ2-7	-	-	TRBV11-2	CASSSYAGHRNPHDF	TGTGCCAGCAGTTCTTACGCTGGACATCGGAATCCGCATGACTTC
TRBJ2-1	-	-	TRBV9	CASSLIGGNEQFF	TGTGCCAGCAGCCTCATTGGCGGCAATGAGCAGTTCTTC
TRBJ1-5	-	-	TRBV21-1	CASSTRDRSVSNQPQHF	TGTGCCAGCAGCACCCGGGACAGATCGGTTAGCAATCAGCCCCAGCATTTT
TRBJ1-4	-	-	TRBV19	CASSLRVIAFSGTNEKLFF	TGTGCCAGTAGTCTTCGTGTGATCGCGTTTTCGGGAACTAATGAAAAACTGTTTTTT
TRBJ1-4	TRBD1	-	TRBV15	CATSRLTGTTNEKLFF	TGTGCCACCAGCAGATTGACAGGGACAACTAATGAAAAACTGTTTTTT
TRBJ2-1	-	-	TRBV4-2	CASSQEHVPGHMSSYNEQFF	TGTGCCAGCAGCCAAGAGCACGTACCGGGACATATGAGCTCCTACAATGAGCAGTTCTTC
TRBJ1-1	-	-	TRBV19	CASRGTLNTEAFF	TGTGCCAGTAGGGGGACATTGAACACTGAAGCTTTCTTT
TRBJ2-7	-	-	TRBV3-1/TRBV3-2	CASSHATGYEQYF	TGTGCCAGCAGCCACGCTACAGGGTATGAGCAGTACTTC
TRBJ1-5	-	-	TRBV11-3	CASSKGGGSNQPQHF	TGTGCCAGCAGCAAAGGGGGAGGTAGCAATCAGCCCCAGCATTTT
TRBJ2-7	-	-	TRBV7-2	CASSLVGLRHEQYF	TGTGCCAGCAGCTTAGTAGGGTTACGCCACGAGCAGTACTTC
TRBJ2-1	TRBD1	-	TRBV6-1	CASSESAGGSYNEQFF	TGTGCCAGCAGTGAATCTGCAGGGGGCTCCTACAATGAGCAGTTCTTC
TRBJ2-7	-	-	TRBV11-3	CASSLAGQGGYEQYF	TGTGCCAGCAGCTTAGCGGGTCAGGGTGGGTACGAGCAGTACTTC